This T cell receptor beta chain originates from a study of regulatory T cells in long-lasting Graves disease. There are many counts of this clonotype. The CDR3 covers 13 residues. Trimming took off 2 bases at V and 12 bases at J, with 11 bases between the two ends. Germline V lookup: CDR1 MNHEY, CDR2 SVGEGT. Time point specified: persistent/refractory GD, antithyroid drugs over 5 years with positive TRAb. The TCR library used RNA extracted from PBMCs. Arm-PCR of CDR3 regions with iRepertoire HTBI primers generated TCR beta libraries. TCRdb re-analysed the multiplex PCR reads in MiXCR, keeping a single row per CDR3 protein. The table lists roughly 400,000 distinct CDR3 sequences, less than 25% of them singletons.

This sequence originates from a female donor with Graves disease. The V gene is TRBV6-2 or TRBV6-3, the J gene TRBJ1-6, with D hard to call. The sequences come from peripheral blood mononuclear cells (PBMCs), collected when the disease was refractory, from a patient treated with antithyroid drugs. The CDR3 sequence: CASSYGDGQPLHF. CDR3 nucleotide sequence: TGTGCCAGCAGTTACGGTGACGGGCAACCCCTCCACTTT.